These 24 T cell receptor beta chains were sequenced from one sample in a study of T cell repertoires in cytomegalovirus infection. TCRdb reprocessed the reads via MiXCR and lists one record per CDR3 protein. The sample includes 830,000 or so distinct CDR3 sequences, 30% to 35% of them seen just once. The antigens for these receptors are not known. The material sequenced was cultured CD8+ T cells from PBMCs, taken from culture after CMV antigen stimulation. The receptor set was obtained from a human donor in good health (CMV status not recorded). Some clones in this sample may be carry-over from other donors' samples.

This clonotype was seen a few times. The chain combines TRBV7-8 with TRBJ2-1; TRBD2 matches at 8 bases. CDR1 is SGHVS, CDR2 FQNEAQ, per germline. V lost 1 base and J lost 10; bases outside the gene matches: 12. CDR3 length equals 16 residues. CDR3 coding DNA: TGTGCCAGCAGCTTAGGACTTTCGGGGGGGCGCCCCGAGCAGTTCTTC. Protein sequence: CASSLGLSGGRPEQFF.

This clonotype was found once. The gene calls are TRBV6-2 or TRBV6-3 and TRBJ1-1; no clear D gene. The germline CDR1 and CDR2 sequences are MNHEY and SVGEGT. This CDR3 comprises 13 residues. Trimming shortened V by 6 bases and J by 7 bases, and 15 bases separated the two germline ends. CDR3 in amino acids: CASSVKVEFEAFF. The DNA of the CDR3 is TGTGCCAGCAGCGTGAAAGTGGAATTTGAAGCTTTCTTT.

CDR3 sequence: CASSLAQGPEAFF. The CDR3 region has the DNA TGTGCCAGCAGCTTAGCGCAAGGACCTGAAGCTTTCTTT. The genes are TRBV7-6 and TRBJ1-1; D remains unclear. V lost 0 bases to trimming and J lost 6 bases, with 8 bases between them. Germline assignment: CDR1 SGHVS and CDR2 FNYEAQ. This CDR3 region has 13 residues. The full variable domain, in which reference TRBV7-6 and TRBJ1-1 provide the parts outside the CDR3, is GAGVSQSPRYKVTKRGQDVALRCDPISGHVSLYWYRQALGQGPEFLTYFNYEAQQDKSGLPNDRFSAERPEGSISTLTIQRTEQRDSAMYRCASSLAQGPEAFFGQGTRLTVV.

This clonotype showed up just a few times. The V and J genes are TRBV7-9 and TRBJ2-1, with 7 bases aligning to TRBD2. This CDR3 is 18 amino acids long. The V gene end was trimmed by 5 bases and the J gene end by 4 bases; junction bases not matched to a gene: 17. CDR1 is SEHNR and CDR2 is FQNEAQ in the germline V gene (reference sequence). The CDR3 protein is CASSGRDRGTKSYNEQFF. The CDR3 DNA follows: TGTGCCAGCAGCGGTCGAGACCGGGGGACTAAGAGTTACAATGAGCAGTTCTTC.

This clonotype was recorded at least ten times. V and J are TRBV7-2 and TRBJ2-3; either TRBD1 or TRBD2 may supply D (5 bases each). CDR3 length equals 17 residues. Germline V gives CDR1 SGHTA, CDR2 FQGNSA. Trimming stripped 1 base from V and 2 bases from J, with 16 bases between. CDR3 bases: TGTGCCAGCAGCTTAGGTCCTGGGGGAAGCCTCACAGATACGCAGTATTTT. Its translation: CASSLGPGGSLTDTQYF.

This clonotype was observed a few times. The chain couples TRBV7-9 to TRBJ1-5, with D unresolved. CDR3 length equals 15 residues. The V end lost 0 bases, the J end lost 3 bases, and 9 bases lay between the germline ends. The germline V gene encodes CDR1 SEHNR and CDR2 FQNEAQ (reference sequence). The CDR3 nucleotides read TGTGCCAGCAGCTTAGCCGACGGGATCAATCAGCCCCAGCATTTT. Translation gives CASSLADGINQPQHF. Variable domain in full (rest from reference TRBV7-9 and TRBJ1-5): DTGVSQNPRHKITKRGQNVTFRCDPISEHNRLYWYRQTLGQGPEFLTYFQNEAQLEKSRLLSDRFSAERPKGSFSTLEIQRTEQGDSAMYLCASSLADGINQPQHFGDGTRLSIL.

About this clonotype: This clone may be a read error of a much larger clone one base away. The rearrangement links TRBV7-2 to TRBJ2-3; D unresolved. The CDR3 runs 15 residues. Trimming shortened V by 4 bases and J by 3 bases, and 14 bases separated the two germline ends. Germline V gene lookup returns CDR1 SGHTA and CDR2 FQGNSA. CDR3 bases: TGTGCCAGCAGCTCAGTGGGCGGCAATACAGATACGCAGTATTTT. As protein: CASSSVGGNTDTQYF.

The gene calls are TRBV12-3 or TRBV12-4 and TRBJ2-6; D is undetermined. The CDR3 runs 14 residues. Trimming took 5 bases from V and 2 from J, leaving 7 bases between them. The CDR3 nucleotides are TGTGCCAGCAGTGGCGGTACTGGGGCCAACGTCCTGACTTTC. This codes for CASSGGTGANVLTF.

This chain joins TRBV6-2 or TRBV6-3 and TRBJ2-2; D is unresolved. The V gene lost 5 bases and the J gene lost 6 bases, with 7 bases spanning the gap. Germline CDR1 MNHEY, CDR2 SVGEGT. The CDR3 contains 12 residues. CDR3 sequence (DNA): TGTGCCAGCAGTCGGTGGGCCGGGGAGCTGTTTTTT. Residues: CASSRWAGELFF.

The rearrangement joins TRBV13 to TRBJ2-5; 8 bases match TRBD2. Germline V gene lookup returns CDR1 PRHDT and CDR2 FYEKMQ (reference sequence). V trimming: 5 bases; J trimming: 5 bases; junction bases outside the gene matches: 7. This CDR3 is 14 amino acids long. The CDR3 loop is CASSVRGGRETQYF. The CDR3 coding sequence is TGTGCCAGCAGCGTCCGGGGGGGTCGGGAGACCCAGTACTTC.

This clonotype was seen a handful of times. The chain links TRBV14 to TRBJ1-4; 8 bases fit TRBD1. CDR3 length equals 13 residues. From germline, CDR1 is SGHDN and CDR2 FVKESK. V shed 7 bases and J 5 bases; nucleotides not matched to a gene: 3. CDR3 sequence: CASTRTGNEKLFF. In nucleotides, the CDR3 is TGTGCCAGCACCCGGACAGGGAATGAAAAACTGTTTTTT.

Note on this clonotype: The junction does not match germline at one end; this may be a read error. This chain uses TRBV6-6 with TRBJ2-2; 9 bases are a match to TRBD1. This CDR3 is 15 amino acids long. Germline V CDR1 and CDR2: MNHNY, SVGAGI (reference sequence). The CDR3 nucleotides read TGTGCCGGCAGTTACTCCGGGACAGGGTACGGGGAGCTGTTTTTT. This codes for CAGSYSGTGYGELFF.

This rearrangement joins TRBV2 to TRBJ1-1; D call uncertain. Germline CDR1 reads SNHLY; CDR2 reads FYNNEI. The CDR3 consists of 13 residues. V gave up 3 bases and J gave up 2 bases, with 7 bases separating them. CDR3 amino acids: CASSDAENTEAFF. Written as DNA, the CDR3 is TGTGCCAGCAGTGATGCGGAAAACACTGAAGCTTTCTTT.

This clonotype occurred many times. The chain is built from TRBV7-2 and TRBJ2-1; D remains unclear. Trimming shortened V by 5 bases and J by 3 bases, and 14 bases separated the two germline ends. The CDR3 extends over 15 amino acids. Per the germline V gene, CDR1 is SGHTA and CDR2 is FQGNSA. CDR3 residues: CASSQTVNVYNEQFF. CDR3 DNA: TGTGCCAGCAGCCAAACAGTGAACGTCTACAATGAGCAGTTCTTC.

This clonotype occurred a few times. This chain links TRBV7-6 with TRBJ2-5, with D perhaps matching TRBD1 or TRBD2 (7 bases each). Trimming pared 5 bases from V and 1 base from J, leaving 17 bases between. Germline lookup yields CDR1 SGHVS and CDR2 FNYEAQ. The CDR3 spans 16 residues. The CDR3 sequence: CASSQGGGGTQETQYF. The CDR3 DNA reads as TGTGCCAGCAGCCAAGGGGGCGGGGGTACCCAAGAGACCCAGTACTTC.

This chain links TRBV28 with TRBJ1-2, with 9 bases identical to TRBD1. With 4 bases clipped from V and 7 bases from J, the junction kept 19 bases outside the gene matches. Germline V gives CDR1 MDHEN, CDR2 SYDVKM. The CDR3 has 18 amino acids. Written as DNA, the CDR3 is TGTGCCAGCAGTTCCCCTCCCTCGGACAGGGGAGTAAGGAGTGGCTACACCTTC. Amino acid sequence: CASSSPPSDRGVRSGYTF.

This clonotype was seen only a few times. The CDR3 is CASSPLRVGTGGSDTEAFF. As DNA, the CDR3 is TGTGCCAGCTCACCACTACGCGTGGGGACAGGGGGTTCGGACACTGAAGCTTTCTTT. The chain couples TRBV18 to TRBJ1-1, with TRBD1 identical over 11 bases. The CDR3 sequence is 19 residues long. Germline CDR1 KGHSH, CDR2 LQKENI. The ends lost 1 base at V and 3 bases at J; junction bases unmatched: 13.

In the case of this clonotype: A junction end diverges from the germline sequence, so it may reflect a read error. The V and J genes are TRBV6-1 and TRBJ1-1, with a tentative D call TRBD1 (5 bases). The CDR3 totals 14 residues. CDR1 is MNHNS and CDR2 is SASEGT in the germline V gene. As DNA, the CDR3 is TGTGCCAGCCGTGAGGGGAGAAAGAACACTGAAGCTTTCTTT. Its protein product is CASREGRKNTEAFF.

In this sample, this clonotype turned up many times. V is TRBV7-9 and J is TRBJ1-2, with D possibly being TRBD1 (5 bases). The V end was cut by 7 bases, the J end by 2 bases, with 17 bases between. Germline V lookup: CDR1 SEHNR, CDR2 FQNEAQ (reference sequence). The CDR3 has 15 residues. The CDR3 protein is CASTNPATANYGYTF. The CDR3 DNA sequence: TGTGCCAGCACCAACCCAGCGACAGCGAACTATGGCTACACCTTC.

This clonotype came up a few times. The CDR3 here is CASIDRGLNSPLHF. The CDR3 bases are TGTGCCAGCATAGACAGGGGGTTAAATTCACCCCTCCACTTT. V usage is TRBV6-6 and J usage is TRBJ1-6, with 9 nucleotides matching TRBD1. The CDR3 loop spans 14 amino acids. Germline V gives CDR1 MNHNY, CDR2 SVGAGI (reference sequence). The J segment lost 7 bases and the V segment lost 7 bases, leaving 5 bases of the junction unmatched.

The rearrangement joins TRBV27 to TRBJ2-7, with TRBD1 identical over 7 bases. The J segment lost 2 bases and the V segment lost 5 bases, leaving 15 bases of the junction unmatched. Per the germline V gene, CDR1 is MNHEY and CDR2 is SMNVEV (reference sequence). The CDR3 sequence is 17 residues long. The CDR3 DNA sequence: TGTGCCAGCAGTCCCGGGACAGTGGGAGAAGCGGCCTACGAGCAGTACGTC. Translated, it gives CASSPGTVGEAAYEQYV.

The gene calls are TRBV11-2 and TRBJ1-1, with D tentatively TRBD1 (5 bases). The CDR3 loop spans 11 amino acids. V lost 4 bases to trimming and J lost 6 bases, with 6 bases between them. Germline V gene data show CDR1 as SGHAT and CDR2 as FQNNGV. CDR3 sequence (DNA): TGTGCCAGCAGCTGGACATCTGAAGCTTTCTTT. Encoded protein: CASSWTSEAFF. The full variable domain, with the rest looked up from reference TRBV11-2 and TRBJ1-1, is EAGVAQSPRYKIIEKRQSVAFWCNPISGHATLYWYQQILGQGPKLLIQFQNNGVVDDSQLPKDRFSAERLKGVDSTLKIQPAKLEDSAVYLCASSWTSEAFFGQGTRLTVV.

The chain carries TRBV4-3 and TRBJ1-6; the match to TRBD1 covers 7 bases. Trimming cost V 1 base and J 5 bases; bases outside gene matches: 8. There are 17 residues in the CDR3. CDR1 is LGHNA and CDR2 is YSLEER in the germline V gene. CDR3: CASSQGTGSGDNSPLHF. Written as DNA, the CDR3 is TGCGCCAGCAGCCAAGGGACAGGTTCAGGGGATAATTCACCCCTCCACTTT.

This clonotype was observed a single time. The DNA for the CDR3 is TGTGCCAGCAATACGGGCTCTGAAGCTTTCTTT. It is translated as CASNTGSEAFF. The chain recombines TRBV27 with TRBJ1-1; D remains unclear. Trimming removed 7 bases from V and 6 bases from J, with 9 bases in between. Germline CDR1 is MNHEY and CDR2 is SMNVEV (reference sequence). This CDR3 has 11 amino acids.